Detailed here is one T cell receptor (beta chain). The antigen remains unidentified. The record originates from a study of identifying expanded T cells in peripheral blood. Repertoires were generated with immunoSEQ multiplex PCR, while TCRdb's copy carries only in-frame clones and drops some. The data contain about 98,000 clones, about 91% of them singletons. Findings of the study overall: Technical replicates showed approximately 1.2 changed clones; two weeks 15 to 20; four weeks 19. Clone count variance between approximately two-week samples rose with total template count.

The germline gives CDR1 LNHDA, CDR2 SQIVND (reference sequence). Trimming at V came to 5 bases and at J to 2 bases, leaving 8 bases not matched to a gene. The CDR3 extends over 16 amino acids. Sequencing used blood. This sequence joins TRBV19 and TRBJ1-1; 10 bases fit TRBD1. This TCR derives from a person between 18 and 69 years old in good health. CDR3 DNA: TGTGCCAGTAGTCTGGGACAGGGGCTCCTTAACACTGAAGCTTTCTTT. Translated, it gives CASSLGQGLLNTEAFF.